The clone carrying this TCR beta chain was observed many times. Germline CDR1 is MNHEY and CDR2 is SVGAGI. Trimming cost V 6 bases and J 1 base, with 4 bases left between them. CDR3 length: 12 residues. These data come from a study of blood T cells in healthy people across ages. Alongside a J-beta primer mix, a sample-barcoded 5' primer served in a second PCR lasting about 7 to 12 cycles. A 12-random-nucleotide template-switch adaptor tagged each cDNA molecule. TCRdb ran MiXCR on the 5' RACE reads and lists one entry per CDR3 protein. Among about 1.7 million distinct CDR3 sequences listed, approximately 30% were seen once. The total RNA that was extracted per sample amounted to at least 5 micrograms.

The origin of this receptor is a woman under 40 in good health. This chain connects TRBV6-5 to TRBJ2-1; D is uncertain. The specimen sequenced was blood. The DNA for the CDR3 is TGTGCCAGCAGATCATCCTACAATGAGCAGTTCTTC. Translated: CASRSSYNEQFF.